The 8 T cell receptor beta chains listed next were all sequenced from one sample in a study of a mutant IDH1 vaccine in newly diagnosed glioma (dated by TCRdb to about 2021). Receptors were amplified or captured by the immunoSEQ multiplex PCR assay. Held by TCRdb, this immuneACCESS table contains in-frame sequences only and omits some clones. Under half of the omission traces to an unresolved V gene where checked; the cause of the rest is unknown. This sample is represented by 55,000 to 70,000 clones; roughly 78% of them were singletons. The ten largest clones represent approximately 8.2% of the sample. In the paper's terms, the time point label means: baseline, week 1 (first vaccination visit). Reading the label with the study, this specimen's treatment or condition is: pre-vaccination baseline after standard-of-care therapy. This sample comprised PBMCs, obtained from a glioma patient treated with radiotherapy, temozolomide or both. The source of these receptors is a man aged 50 to 60 with glioma.

The V and J genes are TRBV11-2 and TRBJ2-7; D is undetermined. The CDR3 consists of 12 residues. Germline V gives CDR1 SGHAT, CDR2 FQNNGV. The V gene lost 2 bases and the J gene lost 3 bases, with 5 bases spanning the gap. In DNA, the CDR3 is TGTGCCAGCAGCTTACTGAGCTACGAGCAGTACTTC. Translated: CASSLLSYEQYF.

The chain has TRBV5-1 and TRBJ2-3; D perhaps matches TRBD1 (5 bases). Looked up from germline, CDR1 is SGHRS and CDR2 is YFSETQ. V gave up 3 bases and J gave up 0 bases, with 11 bases separating them. The CDR3 is 15 amino acids. Here the CDR3 DNA reads TGCGCCAGCAGCTGGACATCTTCTAGCACAGATACGCAGTATTTT. This encodes CASSWTSSSTDTQYF.

V is TRBV19 and J is TRBJ2-2, with TRBD1 as a possible D gene (5 bases). The CDR3 extends over 18 amino acids. Germline V gives CDR1 LNHDA, CDR2 SQIVND (reference sequence). Trimming took off 6 bases at V and 0 bases at J, with 20 bases between the two ends. CDR3 sequence reads: CASRRQPVTNANTGELFF. CDR3 nucleotides: TGTGCCAGTAGAAGACAGCCAGTTACTAACGCGAACACCGGGGAGCTGTTTTTT.

CDR3 in DNA: TGTGCCAGCAGTGACAGGGGATGGGTCGCTGAAGCTTTCTTT. This gives the protein CASSDRGWVAEAFF. The genes are TRBV25-1 and TRBJ1-1, with D perhaps matching TRBD1 (6 bases). Germline CDR1 reads MGHDK; CDR2 reads SYGVNS. Trimming pared 3 bases from V and 6 bases from J, leaving 14 bases between. The CDR3 has 14 residues.

V usage is TRBV30 and J usage is TRBJ1-2, with D perhaps matching TRBD1 (6 bases). The CDR3 runs 13 residues. V lost 3 bases and J 5 bases, leaving 13 bases between the germline ends. The germline V gene encodes CDR1 GTSNPN and CDR2 SVGIG (reference sequence). CDR3 sequence: CAWRGAGRYGYTF. CDR3 DNA sequence: TGTGCCTGGAGGGGGGCAGGGAGATATGGCTACACCTTC. Looking up the rest from reference TRBV30 and TRBJ1-2 gives the full variable domain: SQTIHQWPATLVQPVGSPLSLECTVEGTSNPNLYWYRQAAGRGLQLLFYSVGIGQISSEVPQNLSASRPQDRQFILSSKKLLLSDSGFYLCAWRGAGRYGYTFGSGTRLTVV.

The chain combines TRBV4-1 with TRBJ2-1; 9 bases agree with TRBD1. This CDR3 has 14 amino acids. Germline CDR1 reads MGHRA; CDR2 reads YSYEKL. The V segment lost 5 bases and the J segment 7 bases; nucleotides outside the gene matches: 6. CDR3 DNA sequence: TGCGCCAGCAGCACCAGACAGGGGGGGAATGAGCAGTTCTTC. The encoded protein is CASSTRQGGNEQFF.

The chain has TRBV5-1 and TRBJ2-1, with D perhaps given as TRBD1 or TRBD2 (6 bases each). The V gene's germline CDR1 is SGHRS and CDR2 YFSETQ. Between the trimmed V and J ends, which lost 4 bases and 13 bases, there was a span of 18 bases. The CDR3 is 13 residues long. CDR3 nucleotide sequence: TGCGCCAGCAGCCTACGAGAAGGGGGGCCTCAGTTCTTC. Protein sequence: CASSLREGGPQFF.

The gene calls are TRBV10-2 and TRBJ2-2; D is possibly TRBD1 (5 bases). The ends were cut back, 3 bases at V and 6 bases at J, with 14 bases in the middle. CDR1 and CDR2 from the germline V gene are WSHSY and SAAADI. This CDR3 has 15 amino acids. The CDR3 nucleotides read TGCGCCAGCAGTGACCGTGGGGCAGTCGCCGGGGAGCTGTTTTTT. It yields the protein CASSDRGAVAGELFF.